The 27 T cell receptor beta chains below all came from one sample that was sequenced in a study of spatial heterogeneity in lung cancer. TCRdb used MiXCR to reprocess the 5' RACE reads, holding one entry per CDR3 protein. The table shows tens of thousands of distinct CDR3 sequences, with about 7.8% occurring only once. The time point here: sample taken at primary tumor resection. Source: PBMCs, taken at surgery. The origin of the receptors is a male donor with early-stage non-small cell lung cancer.

This clonotype has a handful of counts. This chain uses TRBV5-1 with TRBJ2-3, with a weak D call TRBD1 (5 bases). Trimming stripped 2 bases from V and 5 bases from J, with 9 bases between. This CDR3 contains 13 residues. CDR1 is SGHRS and CDR2 is YFSETQ in the germline V gene. CDR3 amino acids: CASSFWGRDTQYF. The CDR3, as DNA: TGCGCCAGCAGCTTCTGGGGCAGAGATACGCAGTATTTT. The variable domain in full, with the rest retrieved from reference TRBV5-1 and TRBJ2-3, is KAGVTQTPRYLIKTRGQQVTLSCSPISGHRSVSWYQQTPGQGLQFLFEYFSETQRNKGNFPGRFSGRQFSNSRSEMNVSTLELGDSALYLCASSFWGRDTQYFGPGTRLTVL.

In its sample, this clonotype was seen many times. The rearrangement uses TRBV29-1 and TRBJ2-3; D might be TRBD1 (6 bases). V lost 3 bases and J 3 bases, leaving 13 bases between the germline ends. This CDR3 is 14 amino acids long. From germline, CDR1 is SQVTM and CDR2 ANQGSEA. CDR3 nucleotide sequence: TGCAGCGTTGATTCGACCAGGGGTACAGATACGCAGTATTTT. It encodes CSVDSTRGTDTQYF.

The chain is built from TRBV7-9 and TRBJ2-7; 10 nucleotides agree with TRBD1. The junction had 6 bases not matched to a gene; V was cut back by 6 bases and J by 4 bases. The CDR3 loop spans 14 amino acids. Germline V gene lookup returns CDR1 SEHNR and CDR2 FQNEAQ (reference sequence). The CDR3, as DNA: TGTGCCAGCAGGGGGACAGGGGAAGGATACGAGCAGTACTTC. The encoded protein is CASRGTGEGYEQYF.

The chain joins TRBV7-8 to TRBJ2-3; D perhaps matches TRBD2 (5 bases). V shed 8 bases and J shed 2 bases, with 17 bases lying between them. This CDR3 is 15 amino acids long. Germline values: CDR1 SGHVS, CDR2 FQNEAQ. The CDR3 region has the DNA TGTGCCAGCTTCCCTGCGGCGGGTTTCACAGATACGCAGTATTTT. As protein: CASFPAAGFTDTQYF.

This clonotype was seen more than once but under ten times. The chain uses TRBV27 and TRBJ2-7; 9 bases map to TRBD1. CDR3 size: 14 residues. Germline CDR1 is MNHEY and CDR2 is SMNVEV (reference sequence). J lost 4 bases, V lost 5 bases, and 6 bases had no gene match. The CDR3 region has the DNA TGTGCCAGCAGTCCACAGGGGGCGCGATACGAGCAGTACTTC. It yields the protein CASSPQGARYEQYF.

The chain joins TRBV11-2 to TRBJ1-5, with 9 bases that match TRBD1. The V and J ends lost 6 bases and 0 bases, in that order; junction bases with no gene match: 12. Per the germline V gene, CDR1 is SGHAT and CDR2 is FQNNGV. This CDR3 is 18 amino acids long. CDR3 sequence (DNA): TGTGCCAGCAGTCTCTTGGGACAGGGCCTATATAGCAATCAGCCCCAGCATTTT. Protein product: CASSLLGQGLYSNQPQHF.

This clonotype came up many times. This rearrangement joins TRBV5-1 to TRBJ2-1; 7 bases fit TRBD1. The CDR3 runs to 16 residues. Trimming at V came to 3 bases and at J to 3 bases, leaving 9 bases not matched to a gene. Germline V gene data show CDR1 as SGHRS and CDR2 as YFSETQ. CDR3 residues: CASSSDGTADYNEQFF. As DNA, the CDR3 is TGCGCCAGCAGCTCCGACGGGACAGCCGACTACAATGAGCAGTTCTTC.

This clonotype was seen more than once but under ten times. The chain has TRBV20-1 and TRBJ2-7; 7 nucleotides line up with TRBD1. The CDR3 spans 15 residues. CDR1 is DFQATT and CDR2 is SNEGSKA in the germline V gene (reference sequence). J gave up 0 bases and V 3 bases, and 8 bases lay outside the gene matches. CDR3 in amino acids: CSASSDRAGSYEQYF. The CDR3 DNA reads as TGCAGTGCTAGCTCAGACAGGGCGGGCTCCTACGAGCAGTACTTC.

This clonotype was found a few times. The chain combines TRBV4-1 with TRBJ2-7, with TRBD1 matching over 7 bases. V trimming: 1 base; J trimming: 2 bases; junction bases outside the gene matches: 8. The CDR3 loop spans 16 amino acids. Germline CDR1 reads MGHRA; CDR2 reads YSYEKL. The CDR3, as DNA: TGCGCCAGCAGCCAAGTCAACAGGGGACCCCCCTACGAGCAGTACTTC. Protein sequence: CASSQVNRGPPYEQYF.

This clonotype was seen ten or more times. The chain employs TRBV7-2 and TRBJ2-7, with a weak D call TRBD2 (5 bases). This CDR3 spans 15 amino acids. Germline V CDR1 and CDR2: SGHTA, FQGNSA. The V gene lost 5 bases and the J gene lost 4 bases, with 18 bases spanning the gap. CDR3 in DNA: TGTGCCAGCAGCGCCTCAGCGGCCCCAACTTACGAGCAGTACTTC. Protein product: CASSASAAPTYEQYF.

In this sample, this clonotype turned up many times. The J gene is TRBJ2-3, the V gene TRBV3-1; D call uncertain. The germline V gene encodes CDR1 LGHDT and CDR2 YNNKEL (reference sequence). The CDR3 runs to 12 residues. V was clipped by 3 bases and J by 4 bases, with 5 bases between them. Written as DNA, the CDR3 is TGTGCCAGCAGCCATAGGTCAGATACGCAGTATTTT. It encodes CASSHRSDTQYF.

The rearrangement links TRBV28 to TRBJ1-1; 7 bases align to TRBD1. J lost 0 bases, V lost 1 base, and 2 bases had no gene match. The CDR3 length is 15 residues. Germline CDR1 and CDR2: MDHEN and SYDVKM. The CDR3, as DNA: TGTGCCAGCAGTTTATCGACAGGGATGAACACTGAAGCTTTCTTT. Encoded protein: CASSLSTGMNTEAFF.

The sample holds a few counts of this clonotype. The gene calls are TRBV18 and TRBJ2-7, with 7 bases matching TRBD1. Germline V gene data show CDR1 as KGHSH and CDR2 as LQKENI. V lost 4 bases and J lost 6; bases outside the gene matches: 9. The CDR3 covers 14 residues. This chain's CDR3 is CASSRDRVFTEQYF. As DNA, the CDR3 is TGTGCCAGCTCACGAGACAGGGTGTTCACCGAGCAGTACTTC.

This clonotype was observed a single time. V and J are TRBV7-4 and TRBJ2-3; D ambiguous. This CDR3 has 17 residues. The V gene's germline CDR1 is SGHVT and CDR2 SQSDAQ. Between the trimmed V and J ends, which lost 5 bases and 4 bases, there was a span of 22 bases. The CDR3 loop reads CASSPAARSSPADTQYF. CDR3 nucleotide sequence: TGTGCCAGCAGCCCAGCCGCCCGATCAAGTCCCGCAGATACGCAGTATTTT.

This clonotype appeared many times. V is TRBV20-1 and J is TRBJ2-1, with D perhaps TRBD2 (6 bases). The V gene's germline CDR1 is DFQATT and CDR2 SNEGSKA (reference sequence). The V end lost 0 bases, the J end lost 8 bases, and 14 bases lay between the germline ends. The CDR3 is 14 residues long. The CDR3 bases are TGCAGTGCTAGAGATGGGCTAGCGATCTATGAGCAGTTCTTC. Protein: CSARDGLAIYEQFF.

This clonotype was seen repeatedly, ten times or more. The chain has TRBV15 and TRBJ1-4; 8 bases fit TRBD1. Per germline, CDR1 LNHNV and CDR2 YYDKDF (reference sequence). The CDR3 runs 16 residues. V dropped 3 bases and J dropped 10; count of bases not matched to a gene: 13. CDR3 amino acids: CATSSAPGQAIAKLFF. CDR3 sequence (DNA): TGTGCCACCAGCAGTGCCCCGGGACAGGCGATTGCAAAACTGTTTTTT.

This clonotype was seen repeatedly, ten times or more. CDR3 sequence reads: CASSQGAAGRDSYEQYF. For the CDR3, the DNA is TGCGCCAGCAGTCAGGGGGCCGCTGGGCGGGACTCCTACGAGCAGTACTTC. The chain employs TRBV23-1 and TRBJ2-7; D could derive from TRBD1 or TRBD2 (6 bases each). TRBV23-1 falls under the ORF class, with uncertain function. V was shortened by 3 bases and J by 0 bases, with 18 bases between the two germline ends. The CDR3 extends over 17 amino acids.

V gene TRBV12-3 or TRBV12-4 combines with J gene TRBJ2-2; the match to TRBD1 covers 7 bases. This CDR3 has 14 residues. J gave up 6 bases and V 3 bases, and 4 bases lay outside the gene matches. CDR3 amino acids: CASSFQTGSGELFF. CDR3 nucleotide sequence: TGTGCCAGCAGTTTCCAGACAGGGTCCGGGGAGCTGTTTTTT.

This clonotype was seen only a few times. J is TRBJ2-1 and V is TRBV20-1; D unclear. The CDR3 length is 16 residues. Germline V gene lookup returns CDR1 DFQATT and CDR2 SNEGSKA (reference sequence). The V end was cut by 0 bases, the J end by 2 bases, with 14 bases between. This CDR3 is CSARDPGGKTYNEQFF. The CDR3 bases are TGCAGTGCTAGAGACCCGGGCGGAAAGACCTACAATGAGCAGTTCTTC.

Ten or more counts support this clonotype. The chain carries TRBV5-1 and TRBJ2-1; TRBD2 matches 8 bases. CDR3 size: 13 residues. After removal of 0 bases from V and 10 bases from J, the junction contained 3 bases not matched to a gene. Per germline, CDR1 SGHRS and CDR2 YFSETQ. The CDR3 loop is CASSLGGLDEQFF. CDR3 coding DNA: TGCGCCAGCAGCTTGGGGGGACTAGACGAGCAGTTCTTC.

This clonotype came up a few times. V and J are TRBV2 and TRBJ1-6; possible D gene TRBD1, 5 bases. This CDR3 is 15 amino acids long. Germline V gene lookup returns CDR1 SNHLY and CDR2 FYNNEI. The V end was cut by 5 bases, the J end by 5 bases, with 13 bases between. The CDR3 spells CASSPAGIDNSPLHF. The CDR3 nucleotides read TGTGCCAGCAGTCCCGCAGGGATTGATAATTCACCCCTCCACTTT.

This clonotype was found many times. The genes are TRBV10-3 and TRBJ1-4, with a tentative D call TRBD1 (6 bases). This CDR3 spans 15 amino acids. The germline gives CDR1 ENHRY, CDR2 SYGVKD. V was shortened by 0 bases and J by 7 bases, with 12 bases between the two germline ends. The CDR3 protein is CAISESPGVIEKLFF. CDR3 bases: TGTGCCATCAGTGAGTCGCCAGGGGTAATTGAAAAACTGTTTTTT.

V and J are TRBV20-1 and TRBJ2-7; D is ambiguous. Trimming took off 0 bases at V and 4 bases at J, with 10 bases between the two ends. The CDR3 has 13 amino acids. Germline CDR1 and CDR2: DFQATT and SNEGSKA (reference sequence). The CDR3 sequence is CSARDPAEYEQYF. The CDR3 DNA follows: TGCAGTGCTAGAGATCCGGCAGAGTACGAGCAGTACTTC.

The chain combines TRBV5-1 with TRBJ2-2, with D unclear. Trimming stripped 2 bases from V and 3 bases from J, with 14 bases between. Germline V lookup: CDR1 SGHRS, CDR2 YFSETQ. CDR3 length: 16 amino acids. In nucleotides, the CDR3 is TGCGCCAGCAGCTTACCCTCTATAGGGTACACCGGGGAGCTGTTTTTT. It codes for CASSLPSIGYTGELFF.

The chain joins TRBV11-2 to TRBJ1-1, with TRBD1 as a possible D gene (5 bases). This CDR3 is 13 amino acids long. The V end lost 0 bases, the J end lost 4 bases, and 6 bases lay between the germline ends. Per germline, CDR1 SGHAT and CDR2 FQNNGV. CDR3 coding DNA: TGTGCCAGCAGCTTAGAGACAGTCACTGAAGCTTTCTTT. Its translation: CASSLETVTEAFF.

This clonotype has ten or more counts. The chain is built from TRBV7-2 and TRBJ2-4, with D possibly being TRBD1 or TRBD2 (5 bases each). Germline CDR1 and CDR2: SGHTA and FQGNSA. This CDR3 comprises 16 residues. V gave up 0 bases and J gave up 5 bases, with 14 bases separating them. DNA of the CDR3: TGTGCCAGCAGCTTAGCGGGGACCCCCGGTCAAAACATTCAGTACTTC. Translation: CASSLAGTPGQNIQYF.

This clonotype was observed many times. This rearrangement joins TRBV5-1 to TRBJ2-7; D gene unclear. This CDR3 has 13 amino acids. The ends were cut back, 4 bases at V and 1 base at J, with 9 bases in the middle. Germline CDR1 is SGHRS and CDR2 is YFSETQ. The CDR3 loop is CASSEVASYEQYF. The DNA of the CDR3 is TGCGCCAGCAGCGAAGTGGCATCCTACGAGCAGTACTTC.